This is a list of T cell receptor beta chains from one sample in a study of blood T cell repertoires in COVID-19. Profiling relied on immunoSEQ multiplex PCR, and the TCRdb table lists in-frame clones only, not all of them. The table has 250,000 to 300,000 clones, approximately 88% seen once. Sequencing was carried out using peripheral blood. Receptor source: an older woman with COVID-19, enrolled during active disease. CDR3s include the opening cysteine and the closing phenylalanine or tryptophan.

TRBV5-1	CASSNRTSGNTIYF
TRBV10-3	CAIRQGSFVNTEAFF
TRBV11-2	CASSLAAGSSYEQYF
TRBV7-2	CASSSIGQGAYEQYF
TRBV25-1	CASVDSNEKLFF
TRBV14	CASSQTPTGLVAFF
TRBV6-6	CASSPPRRDSREAYPYEQYF
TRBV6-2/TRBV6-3	CASSYLGISYGYTF
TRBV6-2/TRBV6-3	CASSSPGQFYGYTF
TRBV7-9	CASSLDPTETQYF
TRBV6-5	CASSYMSHTEAFF
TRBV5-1	CASSPSSYEQYF
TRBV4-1	CASSIFGGEQYF
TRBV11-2	CASSFSRPPYEQYF
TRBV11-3	CASSLRTANEKLFF
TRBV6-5	CASSLQGVYTEAFF
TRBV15	CATSRDGGAGNEQYF
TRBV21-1	CASSKGGGEWSSFYGYTF
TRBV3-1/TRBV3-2	CASRPGQGTEAFF
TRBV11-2	CASSTPGVNTEAFF
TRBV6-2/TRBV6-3	CASSPFQGMVGGDTQYF
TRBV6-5	CASSYNSFSYEQYF
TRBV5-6	CASSLLQSYNSPLHF